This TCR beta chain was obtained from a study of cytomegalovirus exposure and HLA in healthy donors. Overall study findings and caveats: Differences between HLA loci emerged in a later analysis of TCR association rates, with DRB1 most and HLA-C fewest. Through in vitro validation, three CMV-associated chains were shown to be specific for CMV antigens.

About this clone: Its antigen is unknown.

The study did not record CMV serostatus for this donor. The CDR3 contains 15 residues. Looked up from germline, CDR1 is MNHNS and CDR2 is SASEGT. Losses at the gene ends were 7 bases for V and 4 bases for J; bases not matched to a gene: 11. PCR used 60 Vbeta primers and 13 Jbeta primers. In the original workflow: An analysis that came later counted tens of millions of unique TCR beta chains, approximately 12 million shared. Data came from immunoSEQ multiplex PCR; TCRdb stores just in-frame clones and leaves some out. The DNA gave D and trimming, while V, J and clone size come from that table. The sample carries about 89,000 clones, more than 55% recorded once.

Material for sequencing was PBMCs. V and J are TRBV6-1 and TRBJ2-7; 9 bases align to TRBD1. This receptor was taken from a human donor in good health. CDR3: CASTGQGSLRYEQYF. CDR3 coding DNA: TGTGCCAGCACCGGACAGGGGAGTTTGAGGTACGAGCAGTACTTC.